These T cell receptor beta chains were read from a single sample in a study of shared clonotypes between healthy human individuals. Using immunoSEQ multiplex PCR, the repertoire was profiled, and TCRdb retains in-frame clones only, with some absent. The table shows a few hundred thousand clones, with just under 97% occurring only once. Sequencing was carried out using naive CD8+ T cells sorted from blood. The receptors derive from a woman in her twenties or thirties in good health. Each CDR3 is given with its conserved first and last residue. The order of the fields is D gene, V gene, CDR3 protein. The D gene is left open where the match is weak.

D: TRBD1
V: TRBV19
CDR3: CASRTGEVEKLFF

D: NA
V: TRBV5-1
CDR3: CASSLTGTPAEQYF

D: NA
V: TRBV25-1
CDR3: CASSEYGPDTQYF

D: TRBD2
V: TRBV11-3
CDR3: CASSPNLRAGGWNEQFF

D: TRBD2
V: TRBV7-8
CDR3: CASRPLAGAGELFF

D: TRBD1
V: TRBV10-2
CDR3: CASGQGGGYTF

D: NA
V: TRBV28
CDR3: CASNYRSYNEQFF

D: NA
V: TRBV6-5
CDR3: CAVSEGNTIYF

D: NA
V: TRBV12-5
CDR3: CASGSDTGELFF

D: NA
V: TRBV28
CDR3: CASRWGVLSGNTIYF

D: NA
V: TRBV29-1
CDR3: CSVETTGAGETQYF

D: TRBD1
V: TRBV6-5
CDR3: CASRNGDSFYEQYF

D: TRBD1
V: TRBV29-1
CDR3: CSVVQGVYGYTF

D: NA
V: TRBV1
CDR3: CTSRYPGSCYEQYF

D: NA
V: TRBV4-1
CDR3: CASSQEHGTGTEAFF

D: NA
V: TRBV9
CDR3: CASSVGGDSYYEQYF

D: TRBD1
V: TRBV7-9
CDR3: CASSGRDRLTYNEQFF

D: NA
V: TRBV6-1
CDR3: CASRGTARNTEAFF

D: NA
V: TRBV20-1
CDR3: CSAPDWGEQYF

D: NA
V: TRBV28
CDR3: CASSKGDSYYNEQFF

D: NA
V: TRBV23-1
CDR3: CASSLGGLYEQYF

D: NA
V: TRBV4-1
CDR3: CASSFRGGYTF

D: TRBD2
V: TRBV29-1
CDR3: CSVETSRGTSGNTDTQYF

D: NA
V: TRBV7-8
CDR3: CASSDGLAYEQYF

D: NA
V: TRBV28
CDR3: CASSEAGSSYEQYF

D: TRBD2
V: TRBV5-5
CDR3: CASSGGLAGVTDTQYF

D: TRBD2
V: TRBV6-5
CDR3: CASSYRLLLAGETQYF

D: TRBD1
V: TRBV28
CDR3: CASSTGGGQPQHF

D: NA
V: TRBV27
CDR3: CASSLNMNTEAFF

D: NA
V: TRBV19
CDR3: CASSSGVLEVEQFF

D: NA
V: TRBV6-6
CDR3: CASSYSMGEQYF

D: NA
V: TRBV15
CDR3: CATSSSKVGETQYF

D: NA
V: TRBV11-2
CDR3: CASSLEYLGITSSGNTIYF

D: NA
V: TRBV11-2
CDR3: CASSLVVGGEQFF

D: NA
V: TRBV7-6
CDR3: CASSLGREQFF

D: TRBD1
V: TRBV28
CDR3: CASISPGGRNEQYF

D: TRBD2
V: TRBV7-9
CDR3: CASSSWGGGETQYF

D: TRBD1
V: TRBV27
CDR3: CASRTGIADTQYF

D: NA
V: TRBV13
CDR3: CASSFEGTGANVLTF

D: TRBD1
V: TRBV28
CDR3: CASSPLGQSYEQYF

D: TRBD1
V: TRBV2
CDR3: CASSEEGATSYEQYF

D: NA
V: TRBV9
CDR3: CASSLAGYMDTDTQYF